The entry that follows covers one T cell receptor beta chain sequence. Repertoires were generated with immunoSEQ multiplex PCR, while TCRdb's copy carries only in-frame clones and drops some. The sample holds tens of thousands of clones, roughly nine tenths seen once. V lost 6 bases and J 6 bases, leaving 21 bases between the germline ends. Germline CDR1 and CDR2: SGHRS and YFSETQ. The CDR3 extends over 16 amino acids. The data derive from a study of T cell changes during pregnancy in multiple sclerosis. The sequences come from CD4+ T cells from peripheral blood mononuclear cells, collected after pregnancy. This clonotype originated in a female donor with multiple sclerosis, enrolled in a pregnancy study. The genes are TRBV5-1 and TRBJ2-2, with no clear D. Written as DNA, the CDR3 is TGCGCCAGCAAACTCGACCAGGCCGTTTATTCCGGGGAGCTGTTTTTT. Encoded protein: CASKLDQAVYSGELFF. Based on the CDR3 plus reference TRBV5-1 and TRBJ2-2, the full variable domain is KAGVTQTPRYLIKTRGQQVTLSCSPISGHRSVSWYQQTPGQGLQFLFEYFSETQRNKGNFPGRFSGRQFSNSRSEMNVSTLELGDSALYLCASKLDQAVYSGELFFGEGSRLTVL.